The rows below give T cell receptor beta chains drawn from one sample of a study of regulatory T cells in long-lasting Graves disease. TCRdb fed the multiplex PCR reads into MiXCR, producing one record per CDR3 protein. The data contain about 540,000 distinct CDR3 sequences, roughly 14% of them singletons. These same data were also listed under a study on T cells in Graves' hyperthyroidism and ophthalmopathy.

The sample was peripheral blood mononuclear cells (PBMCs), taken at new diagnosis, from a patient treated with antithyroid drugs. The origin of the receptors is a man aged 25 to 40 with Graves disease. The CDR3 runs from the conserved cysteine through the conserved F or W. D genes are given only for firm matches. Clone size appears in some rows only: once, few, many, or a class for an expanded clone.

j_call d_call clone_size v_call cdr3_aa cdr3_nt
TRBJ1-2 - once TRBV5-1 CASRIDSSDYGYTF TGTGCCAGCAGAATCGACAGCTCCGACTATGGCTACACCTTC
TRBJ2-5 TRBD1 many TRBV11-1 CASSVTGGEETQYF TGTGCCAGCAGCGTCACAGGGGGCGAAGAGACCCAGTACTTC
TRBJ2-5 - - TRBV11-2 CASSSRGDWETQYF TGTGCCAGCAGCTCGCGGGGAGACTGGGAGACCCAGTACTTC
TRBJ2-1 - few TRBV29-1 CSVAALGNEQFF TGCAGCGTAGCGGCACTAGGGAATGAGCAGTTCTTC
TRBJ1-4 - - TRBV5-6 CASSPDTGTNEKLFF TGTGCCAGCAGCCCGGACACTGGCACTAATGAAAAACTGTTTTTT
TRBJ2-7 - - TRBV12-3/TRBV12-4 CASSLVLTAIHEQYF TGTGCCAGCAGTTTAGTGCTAACTGCAATCCACGAGCAGTACTTC
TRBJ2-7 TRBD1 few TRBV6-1 CASSGTGGVYEQYF TGTGCCAGCAGTGGGACAGGGGGCGTCTACGAGCAGTACTTC
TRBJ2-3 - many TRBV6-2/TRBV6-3 CASSSSRVDTDTQYF TGTGCCAGCAGTTCGTCGCGGGTAGACACAGATACGCAGTATTTT
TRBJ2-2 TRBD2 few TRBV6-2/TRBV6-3 CASKRLAGPPGELFF TGTGCCAGCAAGAGACTAGCGGGGCCCCCCGGGGAGCTGTTTTTT
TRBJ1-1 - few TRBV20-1 CSGHGNTEAFF TGCAGCGGCCATGGGAATACTGAAGCTTTCTTT
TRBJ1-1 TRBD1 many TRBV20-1 CSARGTGTNRAEAFF TGCAGTGCCAGGGGGACAGGGACTAACCGGGCTGAAGCTTTCTTT
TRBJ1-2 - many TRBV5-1 CASSIEGQNGYTF TGCGCCAGCAGCATCGAAGGTCAGAACGGCTACACCTTC
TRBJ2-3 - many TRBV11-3 CASSKKGSDTQYF TGTGCCAGCAGCAAAAAAGGGTCAGATACGCAGTATTTT
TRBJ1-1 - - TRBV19 CATSKGRGGTEAFF TGTGCCACCTCCAAGGGTAGGGGGGGCACTGAAGCTTTCTTT
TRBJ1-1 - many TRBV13 CASSREPEAFF TGTGCCAGCAGCCGAGAACCTGAAGCTTTCTTT